This TCR beta chain appears in the sequencing data of a study of blood T cell repertoires in COVID-19. Study-level background: There were acute and convalescent COVID-19 samples, and they came from the United States, Italy and Spain. T cells, B-cell-depleted T cells, or PBMCs provided the cDNA or gDNA that served as material.

Authors' analysis steps: Scientists estimated how many nucleated cells there were by amplifying reference gene primers. Sequencing was performed with immunoSEQ multiplex PCR; in TCRdb, only in-frame clones are kept and a portion is missing. That table is the source of V, J and clone size, and D and trimming were worked out from the DNA. The sample includes about 55,000 clones, 85% to 90% seen only once; the top ten take around 17%. This TCR was sampled from a human donor in a cohort sampled during active COVID-19. The sample consisted of peripheral blood.

The CDR3 region is CSASGAGSYEQYF. The DNA of the CDR3 is TGCAGTGCTAGTGGAGCGGGGTCCTACGAGCAGTACTTC. The chain carries TRBV20-1 and TRBJ2-7; 7 nucleotides match TRBD2. This CDR3 has 13 amino acids. Germline assignment: CDR1 DFQATT and CDR2 SNEGSKA (reference sequence). Trimming cost V 3 bases and J 1 base; bases outside gene matches: 3.